These T cell receptor beta chains were read from a single sample in a study of Ad26.COV2.S vaccination and SARS-CoV-2 variants. Sequencing was performed with immunoSEQ multiplex PCR; in TCRdb, only in-frame clones are kept and a portion is missing. The table lists about 280,000 clones, around 87% of them singletons, with around 3% in the top ten. The sequenced sample was peripheral blood, obtained in a trial of Ad26.COV2.S vaccine versus placebo. The receptors were sampled from a person aged 18-65 years who received the Ad26.COV2.S COVID-19 vaccine or a placebo. CDR3s include the opening cysteine and the closing phenylalanine or tryptophan. D genes are given only for firm matches. A clone size is listed for some rows: how often the clone was seen (once, few, many), or a class if it is expanded.

v_call	j_call	clone_size	d_call	cdr3_aa	cdr3_nt
TRBV7-2	TRBJ2-7	-	-	CASSFSVGPSYEQYF	TGTGCCAGCAGCTTCTCGGTAGGACCCTCCTACGAGCAGTACTTC
TRBV4-3	TRBJ2-2	-	TRBD1	CASSQGTGGRTGELFF	TGCGCCAGCAGCCAAGGGACAGGGGGTCGCACCGGGGAGCTGTTTTTT
TRBV19	TRBJ2-7	once	-	CASSRQSRSYEQYF	TGTGCCAGTAGTCGGCAGAGTCGCAGCTACGAGCAGTACTTC
TRBV6-4	TRBJ2-3	-	-	CASSDPAGSTDTQYF	TGTGCCAGCAGTGATCCAGCGGGTAGCACAGATACGCAGTATTTT
TRBV30	TRBJ1-6	-	-	CAWTSLGARLNSPLHF	TGTGCCTGGACCTCTTTGGGGGCCAGGCTTAATTCACCCCTCCACTTT
TRBV10-3	TRBJ2-7	-	TRBD1	CAISKTGSLYEQYF	TGTGCCATCAGTAAGACAGGGTCTCTATACGAGCAGTACTTC
TRBV30	TRBJ2-1	-	TRBD1	CAWTGQVPDNEQFF	TGTGCCTGGACGGGACAGGTCCCAGACAATGAGCAGTTCTTC
TRBV7-3	TRBJ2-7	-	-	CASSWRFSYEQYF	TGTGCCAGCAGCTGGCGATTCAGCTACGAGCAGTACTTC
TRBV3-1/TRBV3-2	TRBJ2-7	-	TRBD2	CASTTSGSPSYEQYF	TGTGCCAGCACCACTAGCGGGAGTCCCTCCTACGAGCAGTACTTC
TRBV27	TRBJ2-4	-	-	CASSLSGTGQNIQYF	TGTGCCAGCAGTTTATCGGGGACCGGCCAAAACATTCAGTACTTC
TRBV5-4	TRBJ1-2	-	-	CASSLPGYGYTF	TGTGCCAGCAGCCTGCCCGGGTATGGCTACACCTTC
TRBV6-5	TRBJ1-4	-	-	CASTSRRAGEKLFF	TGTGCCAGCACCTCGCGTAGGGCCGGAGAAAAACTGTTTTTT
TRBV6-5	TRBJ1-1	-	-	CASSYGWKAEAFF	TGTGCCAGCAGTTACGGGTGGAAGGCTGAAGCTTTCTTT
TRBV5-5	TRBJ2-7	-	-	CASSLLFLSAYEQYF	TGTGCCAGCAGCTTGTTGTTTTTATCGGCCTACGAGCAGTACTTC